This TCR beta chain was documented in a study of cytomegalovirus exposure and HLA in healthy donors. Study observations and caveats: There were reportedly fewer N-insertions in an Asian-associated ancestry cluster than the roughly 670-donor mean, in a later analysis. Trimming of TCR beta V- and J-genes showed a link, identified in a later analysis, to a missense DCLRE1C variant.

Germline V gene data show CDR1 as SGHNT and CDR2 as YYREEE (reference sequence). This CDR3 is 14 amino acids long. V was clipped by 0 bases and J by 5 bases, with 8 bases between them. For this clone: Its specificity is unknown.

In the PCR, 60 Vbeta and 13 Jbeta primers were used. Clones were read by immunoSEQ multiplex PCR, and TCRdb kept only the in-frame ones, dropping some. The top ten hold approximately 0.24% of the sample, which has 100,000 to 150,000 clones, 80% seen once. This receptor was identified in a man aged 50 to 60 in good health and CMV-seronegative. The sample consisted of PBMCs. The V and J genes are TRBV5-4 and TRBJ1-4; D perhaps matches TRBD1 (5 bases). CDR3 residues: CASSLAGGNEKLFF. The CDR3 region has the DNA TGTGCCAGCAGCTTGGCGGGGGGGAATGAAAAACTGTTTTTT.